Here is one TCR beta chain with its context. This entry belongs to a study of blood T cell repertoires in COVID-19. The overall study: Sample material is recorded as cDNA or gDNA derived from T cells, B-cell-depleted T cells, or PBMCs.

Method: immunoSEQ multiplex PCR; TCRdb's copy keeps in-frame clones and lacks some. The table records a few hundred thousand clones, 80% to 95% of them present only once. CDR1 is MNHEY and CDR2 is SVGAGI in the germline V gene. The CDR3 has 15 amino acids. Trimming removed 0 bases at V and 2 bases at J, with 10 bases between. The study drew participants aged about 18 to 89 years from roughly 25 US areas. Two consecutive negative NP/OP PCR tests, clearance, or resolved symptoms defined Cohort 3 recovery. V usage is TRBV6-5 and J usage is TRBJ1-1; D is unresolved. This sequence originates from a man aged 18 to 35 who had recovered from COVID-19. Sequences were obtained from PBMCs or T cells enriched from blood (not recorded which). As DNA, the CDR3 is TGTGCCAGCAGTTACTCTCATTCTAGTAACACTGAAGCTTTCTTT. Its protein is CASSYSHSSNTEAFF.